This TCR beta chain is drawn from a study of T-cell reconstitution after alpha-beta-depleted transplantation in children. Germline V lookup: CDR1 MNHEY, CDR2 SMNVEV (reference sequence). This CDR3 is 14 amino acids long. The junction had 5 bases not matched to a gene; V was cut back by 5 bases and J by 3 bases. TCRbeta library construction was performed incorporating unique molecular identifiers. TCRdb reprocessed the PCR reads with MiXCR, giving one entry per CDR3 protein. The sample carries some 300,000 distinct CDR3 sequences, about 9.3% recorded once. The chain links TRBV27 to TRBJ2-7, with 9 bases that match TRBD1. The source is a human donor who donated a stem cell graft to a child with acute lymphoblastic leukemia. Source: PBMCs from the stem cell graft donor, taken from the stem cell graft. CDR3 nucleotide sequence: TGTGCCAGCAGTACGGGACAGGGACACTACGAGCAGTACTTC. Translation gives CASSTGQGHYEQYF.